A single T cell receptor beta chain is shown here with its context. The authors' processing: Researchers report that nucleated cell counts were estimated from reference gene primer amplification. Clones were read by immunoSEQ multiplex PCR, and TCRdb kept only the in-frame ones, dropping some. V and J calls and clone size are those listed in that table; D and trimming were worked out from the DNA. This table has about 80,000 clones, 65% to 85% appearing once. The CDR3 runs to 15 residues. Trimming took off 1 base at V and 11 bases at J, with 18 bases between the two ends. Germline assignment: CDR1 SEHNR and CDR2 FQNEAQ (reference sequence). The data stem from a study of blood T cell repertoires in COVID-19. Overall study: The United States, Italy and Spain provided the acute and convalescent COVID-19 samples. PBMCs, B-cell-depleted T cells, or T cells provided the cDNA or gDNA that made up the material.

V usage is TRBV7-9 and J usage is TRBJ2-4; D is possibly TRBD1 (6 bases). The source material was peripheral blood. This clonotype was obtained from a man between 50 and 59 years old with acute or convalescent COVID-19. The CDR3 nucleotides read TGTGCCAGCAGCTTAGGCGCAGGGTGGGACATTTTTCAGTACTTC. It yields the protein CASSLGAGWDIFQYF.